The following is a T cell receptor beta chain sequence with its context. Its target is unknown. Primers for the PCR totalled 60 Vbeta and 13 Jbeta. Clones were sequenced by immunoSEQ multiplex PCR, and TCRdb holds only the in-frame ones, with some missing. This sample's table reports about 170,000 clones. The data stem from a study of cytomegalovirus exposure and HLA in healthy donors. Study-level background: An earlier analysis found some 120 million unique TCR beta sequences from about 179 million T cells.

Whole-study results and caveats: The records held CMV serostatus as the only immune exposure information. In all likelihood, a cluster of highly shared sequence variants was a sequencing artifact.

CDR3 size: 20 residues. J lost 1 base, V lost 8 bases, and 21 bases had no gene match. From germline, CDR1 is MDHEN and CDR2 SYDVKM. The TCR sequence derives from a woman aged 18-30 years in good health and CMV-seropositive. The sequencing sample was made of PBMCs. This chain uses TRBV28 with TRBJ2-3; 10 positions match TRBD1. The CDR3 sequence is CASGITKKSPGQGGTDTQYF. The DNA of the CDR3 is TGTGCCAGCGGAATTACGAAGAAATCACCAGGACAGGGGGGCACAGATACGCAGTATTTT.